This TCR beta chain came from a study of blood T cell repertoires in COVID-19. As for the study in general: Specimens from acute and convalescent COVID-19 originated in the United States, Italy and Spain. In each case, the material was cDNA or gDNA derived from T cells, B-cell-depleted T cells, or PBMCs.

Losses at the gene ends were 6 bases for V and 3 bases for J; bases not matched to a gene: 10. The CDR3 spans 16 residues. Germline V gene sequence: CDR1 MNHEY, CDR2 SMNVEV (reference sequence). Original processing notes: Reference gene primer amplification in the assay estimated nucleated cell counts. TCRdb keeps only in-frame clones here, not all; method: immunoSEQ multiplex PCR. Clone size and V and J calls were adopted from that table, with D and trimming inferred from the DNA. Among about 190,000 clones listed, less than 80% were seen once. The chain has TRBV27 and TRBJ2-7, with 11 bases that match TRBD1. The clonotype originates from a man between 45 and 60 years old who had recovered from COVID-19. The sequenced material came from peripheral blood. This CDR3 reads CASRLITGQGVYEQYF. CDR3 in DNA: TGTGCCAGCAGACTAATAACGGGACAGGGGGTCTACGAGCAGTACTTC.